These 20 T cell receptor beta chains were all obtained from the same sample, sequenced in a study of OX40 agonist ivuxolimab in advanced cancers. Profiling relied on immunoSEQ multiplex PCR, and the TCRdb table lists in-frame clones only, not all of them. The top ten clones hold 8.5% to 14% of a sample with more than 55,000 clones, approximately 88% of them seen once. Sequenced here: CD4+ or CD8+ T cells sorted from blood, sampled in a trial of the OX40 agonist ivuxolimab. The receptors shown here come from an adult with an advanced solid tumor such as melanoma, head and neck, liver or kidney cancer.

This sequence joins TRBV5-4 and TRBJ2-5; D tentatively reads TRBD1 or TRBD2 (5 bases each). This CDR3 is built from 14 residues. Germline values: CDR1 SGHNT, CDR2 YYREEE (reference sequence). Trimming stripped 0 bases from V and 4 bases from J, with 10 bases between. DNA for the CDR3: TGTGCCAGCAGCTTGGTGGGGCGGGCAGAGACCCAGTACTTC. Amino acids: CASSLVGRAETQYF. The variable domain in full, with the rest retrieved from reference TRBV5-4 and TRBJ2-5, is ETGVTQSPTHLIKTRGQQVTLRCSSQSGHNTVSWYQQALGQGPQFIFQYYREEENGRGNFPPRFSGLQFPNYSSELNVNALELDDSALYLCASSLVGRAETQYFGPGTRLLVL.

CDR3 DNA: TGTGCCAGCAATTTTCAAATGGGGCAGGGAGAACCCCAGCATTTT. Translating it yields CASNFQMGQGEPQHF. The chain uses TRBV7-2 and TRBJ1-5; tentative D call: TRBD1 (5 bases). The germline V gene has CDR1 SGHTA and CDR2 FQGNSA. This CDR3 has 15 amino acids. Trimming removed 7 bases from V and 10 bases from J, with 23 bases in between.

The chain has TRBV9 and TRBJ1-1; a possible D gene is TRBD1 (6 bases). The CDR3 spans 15 residues. The germline V gene encodes CDR1 SGDLS and CDR2 YYNGEE. With 0 bases removed from V and 1 base from J, the gap between germline ends came to 10 bases. The CDR3 DNA is TGTGCCAGCAGCGTAGAGGGACAACCGAACACTGAAGCTTTCTTT. Translation gives CASSVEGQPNTEAFF.

V and J are TRBV21-1 and TRBJ2-7; the listed D gene, TRBD1, was not tested against the DNA. TRBV21-1 has pseudogene status. The CDR3 has 20 residues. CDR3 nucleotides: TGTGCCAGCAGCAAAGGGGACCGGGACAGGGGCTCTCATAGCTCCTACGAGCAGTACGTC. This encodes CASSKGDRDRGSHSSYEQYV.

This clone was detected only once. The rearrangement uses TRBV4-1 and TRBJ2-5, with 8 positions matching TRBD2. The CDR3 is 15 amino acids. V was clipped by 3 bases and J by 1 base; unmatched bases: 4. CDR1 is MGHRA, CDR2 YSYEKL, per germline. CDR3 sequence reads: CASSQAAGVQETQYF. Written as DNA, the CDR3 is TGCGCCAGCAGCCAGGCAGCGGGGGTCCAAGAGACCCAGTACTTC.

This chain links TRBV13 with TRBJ2-7, with TRBD2 matching 11 bases. The junction had 3 bases not matched to a gene; V was cut back by 4 bases and J by 7 bases. This CDR3 has 13 amino acids. CDR1 is PRHDT, CDR2 FYEKMQ, per germline (reference sequence). The CDR3 spells CASSSRLAGEQYF. The CDR3 DNA reads as TGTGCCAGCAGCTCGCGACTAGCGGGAGAGCAGTACTTC.

This CDR3 reads CASSSGHSYNEQFF. For the CDR3, the DNA is TGCGCCAGCAGCTCGGGACATTCCTACAATGAGCAGTTCTTC. The chain joins TRBV5-1 to TRBJ2-1; D possibly corresponds to TRBD1 (6 bases). CDR1 and CDR2 from the germline V gene are SGHRS and YFSETQ. The CDR3 is 14 amino acids. Trimming stripped 3 bases from V and 1 base from J, with 8 bases between.

This chain uses TRBV30 with TRBJ2-7, with a possible D match to TRBD1 (5 bases). In germline, CDR1 is GTSNPN, CDR2 SVGIG (reference sequence). V lost 0 bases, J lost 3 bases, and 6 bases lay in between. The CDR3 is 12 residues long. Written as DNA, the CDR3 is TGTGCCTGGAGTGTAAGGGGCTACGAGCAGTACTTC. It yields the protein CAWSVRGYEQYF.

In its sample, this clone was seen once. The gene calls are TRBV7-9 and TRBJ2-2; D uncertain. This CDR3 is 13 amino acids long. Deletions cut 8 bases from V and 8 bases from J, with 15 bases between. Per germline, CDR1 SEHNR and CDR2 FQNEAQ (reference sequence). The CDR3 bases are TGTGCCAGCTTCCTCCCCCAGTCAGGGGAGCTGTTTTTT. It is translated as CASFLPQSGELFF.

This chain uses TRBV19 with TRBJ2-6; D possibly corresponds to TRBD1 (5 bases). Germline-derived CDR1 and CDR2 are LNHDA and SQIVND (reference sequence). The CDR3 consists of 16 residues. The V gene lost 5 bases and the J gene lost 0 bases, with 11 bases spanning the gap. The CDR3 loop is CASSSRVDSGANVLTF. The CDR3 DNA is TGTGCCAGTAGTTCCAGGGTTGACTCTGGGGCCAACGTCCTGACTTTC.

CDR3 DNA sequence: TGTGCCAGTAGTTCGGCCGGGACTAGCGGGGATACGCAGTATTTT. Translation gives CASSSAGTSGDTQYF. The genes are TRBV19 and TRBJ2-3, with TRBD2 matching over 12 bases. V was clipped by 5 bases and J by 6 bases; unmatched bases: 6. The CDR3 runs 15 residues. Germline loops: CDR1 LNHDA, CDR2 SQIVND (reference sequence).

This clone was picked up a small number of times. V and J are TRBV7-9 and TRBJ2-5; tentative D call: TRBD1 (6 bases). The CDR3 sequence is 15 residues long. Trimming left V 3 bases short and J 3 bases short, with 14 bases between. Germline values: CDR1 SEHNR, CDR2 FQNEAQ (reference sequence). The DNA of the CDR3 is TGTGCCAGCAGCTTCCCCGCAGGGGTGGAAGAGACCCAGTACTTC. It is translated as CASSFPAGVEETQYF.

V and J are TRBV19 and TRBJ2-1; perhaps TRBD1 as D (5 bases). There are 12 residues in the CDR3. The germline CDR1 and CDR2 sequences are LNHDA and SQIVND (reference sequence). V was pared by 4 bases and J by 5 bases, with 6 bases between. This CDR3 is CASSKTDNEQFF. Written as DNA, the CDR3 is TGTGCCAGTAGTAAGACAGACAATGAGCAGTTCTTC.

This clone was observed a few times. The chain couples TRBV19 to TRBJ2-7, with unresolved D. Trimming cost V 4 bases and J 6 bases, with 10 bases left between them. CDR3 length equals 12 residues. Germline V CDR1 and CDR2: LNHDA, SQIVND (reference sequence). CDR3 sequence (DNA): TGTGCCAGTAGTAATACGGTCGGCGAGCAGTACTTC. As protein: CASSNTVGEQYF.

This chain joins TRBV28 and TRBJ2-7; 12 nucleotides line up with TRBD2. Germline V gives CDR1 MDHEN, CDR2 SYDVKM. CDR3 size: 15 residues. The V and J ends lost 4 bases and 5 bases, in that order; junction bases with no gene match: 6. The chain's CDR3 is CASSSLAGGPNEQYF. The CDR3 DNA reads TGTGCCAGCAGTTCCCTAGCGGGAGGGCCCAACGAGCAGTACTTC.

V and J are TRBV19 and TRBJ1-1; weak D call: TRBD1 (6 bases). V was pared by 7 bases and J by 1 base, with 10 bases between. CDR3 length: 13 residues. In germline, CDR1 is LNHDA, CDR2 SQIVND (reference sequence). CDR3 amino acids: CASTSTGNTEAFF. The CDR3 coding sequence is TGTGCCAGTACCTCGACAGGGAACACTGAAGCTTTCTTT.

This clone came up once. The chain combines TRBV14 with TRBJ1-4; no firm D call. Per germline, CDR1 SGHDN and CDR2 FVKESK. The CDR3 extends over 15 amino acids. Trimming left V 1 base short and J 4 bases short, with 10 bases between. The CDR3 protein is CASSQVEWGNEKLFF. CDR3 sequence (DNA): TGTGCCAGCAGCCAAGTGGAGTGGGGTAATGAAAAACTGTTTTTT. Using reference TRBV14 and TRBJ1-4 for the parts outside the CDR3, the full variable domain is EAGVTQFPSHSVIEKGQTVTLRCDPISGHDNLYWYRRVMGKEIKFLLHFVKESKQDESGMPNNRFLAERTGGTYSTLKVQPAELEDSGVYFCASSQVEWGNEKLFFGSGTQLSVL.

The rearrangement links TRBV11-2 to TRBJ2-1; tentatively, D is TRBD2 (5 bases). V gave up 3 bases and J gave up 7 bases, with 16 bases separating them. Looked up from germline, CDR1 is SGHAT and CDR2 is FQNNGV. The CDR3 runs 15 residues. CDR3 sequence (DNA): TGTGCCAGCAGCTTTGTTAAGTCGGGGTGGAATGAGCAGTTCTTC. Translation: CASSFVKSGWNEQFF.

The chain links TRBV4-1 to TRBJ2-1, with 7 bases lining up with TRBD2. CDR1 MGHRA and CDR2 YSYEKL come from the germline V gene. Trimming cost V 4 bases and J 7 bases; bases outside gene matches: 10. The CDR3 has 15 residues. Here the CDR3 DNA reads TGCGCCAGCAGCCCTTCAGCGGGGTGGTTTAATGAGCAGTTCTTC. This encodes CASSPSAGWFNEQFF.

The chain carries TRBV15 and TRBJ1-5; no clear D gene. The V and J ends lost 3 bases and 2 bases respectively, with 5 bases between them. CDR3 length equals 13 residues. From germline, CDR1 is LNHNV and CDR2 YYDKDF (reference sequence). The CDR3 coding sequence is TGTGCCACCAGCAGCCAGGGCAATCAGCCCCAGCATTTT. It is translated as CATSSQGNQPQHF. Using reference TRBV15 and TRBJ1-5 for the parts outside the CDR3, the full variable domain is DAMVIQNPRYQVTQFGKPVTLSCSQTLNHNVMYWYQQKSSQAPKLLFHYYDKDFNNEADTPDNFQSRRPNTSFCFLDIRSPGLGDTAMYLCATSSQGNQPQHFGDGTRLSIL.